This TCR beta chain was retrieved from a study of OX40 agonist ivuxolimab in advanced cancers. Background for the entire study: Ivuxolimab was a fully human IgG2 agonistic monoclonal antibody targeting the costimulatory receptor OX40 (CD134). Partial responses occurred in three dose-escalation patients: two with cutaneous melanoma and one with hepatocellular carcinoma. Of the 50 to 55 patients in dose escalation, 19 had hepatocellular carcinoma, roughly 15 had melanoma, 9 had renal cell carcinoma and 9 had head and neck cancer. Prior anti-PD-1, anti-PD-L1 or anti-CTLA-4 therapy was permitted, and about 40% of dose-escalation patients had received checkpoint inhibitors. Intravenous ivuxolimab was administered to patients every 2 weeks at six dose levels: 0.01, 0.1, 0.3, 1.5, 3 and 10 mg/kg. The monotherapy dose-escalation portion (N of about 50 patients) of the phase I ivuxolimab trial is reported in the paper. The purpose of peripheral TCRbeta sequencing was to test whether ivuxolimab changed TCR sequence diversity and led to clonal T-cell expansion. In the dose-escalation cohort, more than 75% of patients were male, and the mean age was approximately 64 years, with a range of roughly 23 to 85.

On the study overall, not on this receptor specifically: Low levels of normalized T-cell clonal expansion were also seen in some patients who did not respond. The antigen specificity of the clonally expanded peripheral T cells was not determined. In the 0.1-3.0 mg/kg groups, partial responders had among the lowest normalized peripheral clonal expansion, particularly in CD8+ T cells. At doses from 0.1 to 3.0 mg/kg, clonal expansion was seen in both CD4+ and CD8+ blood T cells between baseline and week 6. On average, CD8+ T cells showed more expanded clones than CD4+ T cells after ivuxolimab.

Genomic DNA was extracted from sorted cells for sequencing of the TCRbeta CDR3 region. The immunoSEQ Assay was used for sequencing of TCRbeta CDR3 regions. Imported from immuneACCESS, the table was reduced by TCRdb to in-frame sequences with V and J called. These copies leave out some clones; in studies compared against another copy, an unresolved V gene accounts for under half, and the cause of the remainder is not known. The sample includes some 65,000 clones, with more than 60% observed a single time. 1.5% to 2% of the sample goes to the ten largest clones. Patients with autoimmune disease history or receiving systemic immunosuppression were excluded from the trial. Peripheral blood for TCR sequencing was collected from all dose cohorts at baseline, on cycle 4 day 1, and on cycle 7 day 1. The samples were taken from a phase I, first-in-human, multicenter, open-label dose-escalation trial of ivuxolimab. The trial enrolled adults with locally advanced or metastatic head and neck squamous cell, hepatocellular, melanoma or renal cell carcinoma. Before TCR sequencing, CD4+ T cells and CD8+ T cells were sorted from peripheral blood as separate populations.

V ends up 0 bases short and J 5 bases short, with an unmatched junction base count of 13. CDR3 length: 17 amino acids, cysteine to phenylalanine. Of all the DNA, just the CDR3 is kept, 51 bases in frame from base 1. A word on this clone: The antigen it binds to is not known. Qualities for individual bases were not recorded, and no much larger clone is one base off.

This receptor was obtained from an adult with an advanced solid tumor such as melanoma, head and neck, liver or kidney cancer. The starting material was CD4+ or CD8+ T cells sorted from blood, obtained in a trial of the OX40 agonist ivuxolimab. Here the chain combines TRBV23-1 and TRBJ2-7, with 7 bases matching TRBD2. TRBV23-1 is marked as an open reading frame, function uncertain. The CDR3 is CASSQSGGRDWLHEQYF. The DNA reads TGCGCCAGCAGTCAATCGGGGGGGAGGGATTGGCTCCACGAGCAGTACTTC.